In this sample, the clone carrying this T cell receptor (beta chain) turned up a few times. Germline V gene sequence: CDR1 MNHEY, CDR2 SVGEGT. Trimming took 0 bases from V and 0 from J, leaving 20 bases between them. The CDR3 is made up of 19 amino acids. Amplification of TCR beta CDR3 regions used RNA as the template. A set of HTBI primers served as the primers for a first-round RT-PCR of the TCR CDR3. TCRdb recomputed calls from the multiplex PCR reads with MiXCR, one row per CDR3 protein. Here the sample spans 400,000 to 550,000 distinct CDR3 sequences, approximately 25% being singletons. This entry belongs to a study of T cells in Graves' hyperthyroidism and ophthalmopathy.

The TCR originated in a woman in her twenties or thirties with Graves' ophthalmopathy. The sequenced sample was blood. The V gene is TRBV6-2 or TRBV6-3, the J gene TRBJ1-1; maybe TRBD1 (5 bases). CDR3 in DNA: TGTGCCAGCAGTTACTCGATACGGACATCAGATTTCATGAACACTGAAGCTTTCTTT. The encoded protein is CASSYSIRTSDFMNTEAFF.